Listed here are 22 T cell receptor beta chains from one sample, sequenced in a study of T-cell memory formation after mild COVID-19. MiXCR, applied by TCRdb to the 5' RACE reads, yields one record per CDR3 protein. This table has tens of thousands of distinct CDR3 sequences, just under 7.5% appearing once. The sequencing sample was made of PBMCs or a T cell subset sorted from them (not recorded which). The receptors derive from an adult woman who had mild COVID-19 (a few samples of this study predate the infection). Cell type and time point are not known.

This clonotype was observed at least ten times. The chain uses TRBV4-2 and TRBJ2-5; no definite D call. The CDR3 contains 15 residues. Germline CDR1 reads LGHNA; CDR2 reads YNFKEQ. Trimming removed 1 base from V and 2 bases from J, with 11 bases in between. For the CDR3, the DNA is TGTGCCAGCAGCCAAGGCAATAGCAGACAAGAGACCCAGTACTTC. Translation: CASSQGNSRQETQYF.

The sample holds many counts of this clonotype. The J gene is TRBJ2-5, the V gene TRBV3-1; 11 bases line up with TRBD2. The CDR3 extends over 15 amino acids. V dropped 2 bases and J dropped 5; count of bases not matched to a gene: 4. Per germline, CDR1 LGHDT and CDR2 YNNKEL (reference sequence). The CDR3 nucleotides are TGTGCCAGCAGCCAAAGACTAGCGGGAAAGGAGACCCAGTACTTC. The encoded protein is CASSQRLAGKETQYF.

In its sample, this clonotype was seen many times. The chain combines TRBV5-4 with TRBJ2-7; 9 bases are a match to TRBD2. V shed 4 bases, J shed 2 bases, and the junction held 7 bases outside the gene matches. The germline V gene encodes CDR1 SGHNT and CDR2 YYREEE (reference sequence). The CDR3 has 15 amino acids. CDR3 loop: CASSLGTSRPYEQYF. The DNA for the CDR3 is TGTGCCAGCAGCCTTGGGACTAGCCGTCCCTACGAGCAGTACTTC.

This clonotype was counted many times. The chain is built from TRBV7-8 and TRBJ1-5; TRBD1 agrees at 8 bases. The CDR3 runs 14 residues. V shed 3 bases and J 7 bases; nucleotides not matched to a gene: 5. The germline V gene encodes CDR1 SGHVS and CDR2 FQNEAQ. The chain's CDR3 is CASSFQGATQPQHF. DNA of the CDR3: TGTGCCAGCAGCTTCCAGGGGGCGACGCAGCCCCAGCATTTT. The whole variable domain, remainder taken from reference TRBV7-8 and TRBJ1-5, is GAGVSQSPRYKVAKRGQDVALRCDPISGHVSLFWYQQALGQGPEFLTYFQNEAQLDKSGLPSDRFFAERPEGSVSTLKIQRTQQEDSAVYLCASSFQGATQPQHFGDGTRLSIL.

The sample holds many counts of this clonotype. This rearrangement joins TRBV29-1 to TRBJ1-2, with a possible D match to TRBD1 (6 bases). The V gene lost 0 bases and the J gene lost 5 bases, with 16 bases spanning the gap. CDR1 is SQVTM, CDR2 ANQGSEA, per germline. The CDR3 extends over 15 amino acids. The CDR3 DNA reads as TGCAGCGTTGAAGATGGTCACAGGGAAGGGTATGGCTACACCTTC. Protein: CSVEDGHREGYGYTF. The full variable domain, in which reference TRBV29-1 and TRBJ1-2 provide the parts outside the CDR3, is SAVISQKPSRDICQRGTSLTIQCQVDSQVTMMFWYRQQPGQSLTLIATANQGSEATYESGFVIDKFPISRPNLTFSTLTVSNMSPEDSSIYLCSVEDGHREGYGYTFGSGTRLTVV.

This clonotype was recorded at least ten times. The chain joins TRBV5-1 to TRBJ2-7; 7 bases fit TRBD2. Germline CDR1 reads SGHRS; CDR2 reads YFSETQ. The CDR3 sequence is 14 residues long. V gave up 5 bases and J gave up 3 bases; unmatched junction bases: 8. DNA for the CDR3: TGCGCCAGCAGGGGCGGGCTAGCGGTCTACGAGCAGTACTTC. Protein product: CASRGGLAVYEQYF.

There are many counts of this clonotype. J is TRBJ2-1 and V is TRBV12-3 or TRBV12-4; perhaps TRBD1 as D (6 bases). This CDR3 region has 13 residues. Between the trimmed V and J ends, which lost 3 bases and 8 bases, there was a span of 11 bases. Here the CDR3 DNA reads TGTGCCAGCAGTTTGGGGGCCGACGATGAGCAGTTCTTC. Amino acids: CASSLGADDEQFF.

In this sample, this clonotype turned up many times. The genes are TRBV19 and TRBJ2-1; no definite D call. V was clipped by 1 base and J by 2 bases, with 9 bases between them. The CDR3 is 15 amino acids. In germline, CDR1 is LNHDA, CDR2 SQIVND (reference sequence). Here the CDR3 reads CASSIAGGAYNEQFF. CDR3 nucleotide sequence: TGTGCCAGTAGTATAGCGGGTGGGGCCTACAATGAGCAGTTCTTC.

In its sample, this clonotype was seen many times. The V and J genes are TRBV5-1 and TRBJ1-1; maybe TRBD1 (6 bases). Germline CDR1 is SGHRS and CDR2 is YFSETQ. There are 17 residues in the CDR3. Trimming left V 1 base short and J 1 base short, with 17 bases between. The CDR3 nucleotides are TGCGCCAGCAGCTTGTACGACGGGGGACACTCGAACACTGAAGCTTTCTTT. Its translation is CASSLYDGGHSNTEAFF.

In its sample, this clonotype was seen many times. The CDR3 coding sequence is TGCAGCGCATTCGGGACAGGGGAAGTCGAGCAGTTCTTC. It yields the protein CSAFGTGEVEQFF. The chain combines TRBV29-1 with TRBJ2-1, with 10 bases fitting TRBD1. Germline CDR1 and CDR2: SQVTM and ANQGSEA. This CDR3 spans 13 amino acids. The J segment lost 10 bases and the V segment lost 7 bases, leaving 10 bases of the junction unmatched.

This clonotype was found many times. The V call is TRBV5-4, the J call TRBJ1-4; 9 bases are a match to TRBD1. In germline, CDR1 is SGHNT, CDR2 YYREEE (reference sequence). This CDR3 has 14 residues. The V segment lost 1 base and the J segment 7 bases; nucleotides outside the gene matches: 2. Here the CDR3 reads CASSLRQGGEKLFF. In DNA form, the CDR3 reads TGTGCCAGCAGCTTGAGACAGGGGGGTGAAAAACTGTTTTTT.

This clonotype rates as medium-sized. The CDR3 region has the DNA TGTGCCAGCAGTTTTATCCTCAATGAGCAGTTCTTC. Amino acid sequence: CASSFILNEQFF. The chain couples TRBV12-3 or TRBV12-4 to TRBJ2-1, with D hard to call. Deletions cut 3 bases from V and 6 bases from J, with 6 bases between. There are 12 residues in the CDR3.

In its sample, this clonotype is medium-sized. The chain uses TRBV4-2 and TRBJ2-3, with a tentative D call TRBD2 (5 bases). In germline, CDR1 is LGHNA, CDR2 YNFKEQ. The CDR3 contains 15 residues. The V end was cut by 1 base, the J end by 2 bases, with 10 bases between. The CDR3 sequence: CASSQGGLDTDTQYF. CDR3 DNA sequence: TGTGCCAGCAGCCAAGGAGGGCTAGACACAGATACGCAGTATTTT.

At least ten counts were recorded for this clonotype. This chain connects TRBV7-9 to TRBJ2-1; 9 bases fit TRBD2. Germline V gene lookup returns CDR1 SEHNR and CDR2 FQNEAQ (reference sequence). V gave up 0 bases and J gave up 4 bases; unmatched junction bases: 4. This CDR3 is built from 16 residues. CDR3 in amino acids: CASSLASSGGYNEQFF. CDR3 DNA sequence: TGTGCCAGCAGCTTAGCTAGCAGCGGGGGGTACAATGAGCAGTTCTTC.

At least ten counts were recorded for this clonotype. This chain connects TRBV6-5 to TRBJ2-3, with a tentative D call TRBD1 (6 bases). This CDR3 has 17 residues. Germline CDR1 MNHEY, CDR2 SVGAGI. The V gene lost 0 bases and the J gene lost 1 base, with 14 bases spanning the gap. CDR3 sequence (DNA): TGTGCCAGCAGTTACTCGGGGACACTTTTTCGCACAGATACGCAGTATTTT. Its protein product is CASSYSGTLFRTDTQYF.

In this sample, this clonotype turned up many times. The genes are TRBV7-7 and TRBJ2-7, with D perhaps matching TRBD2 (5 bases). The CDR3 consists of 16 residues. Germline-derived CDR1 and CDR2 are SSHAT and FNYEAQ (reference sequence). Trimming cost V 5 bases and J 5 bases, with 22 bases left between them. The CDR3 nucleotides are TGTGCCAGCAGCCCGATAGGCGGGCACGCCGGGGACGAGCAGTACTTC. This encodes CASSPIGGHAGDEQYF.

This clonotype appeared many times. V gene TRBV12-3 or TRBV12-4 combines with J gene TRBJ2-1, with D maybe TRBD1 (6 bases). The length of the CDR3 is 14 residues. V lost 5 bases, J lost 6 bases, and 14 bases lay in between. CDR3: CASSLDQGFNEQFF. DNA for the CDR3: TGTGCCAGCAGTCTGGACCAGGGGTTCAATGAGCAGTTCTTC.

At least ten counts were recorded for this clonotype. The chain employs TRBV6-6 and TRBJ2-1; 9 bases agree with TRBD2. V shed 5 bases, J shed 3 bases, and the junction held 5 bases outside the gene matches. Per germline, CDR1 MNHNY and CDR2 SVGAGI (reference sequence). CDR3 length: 15 amino acids. CDR3 bases: TGTGCCAGCAGTCCTCTTAGCGGGAGCTACAATGAGCAGTTCTTC. Translating it yields CASSPLSGSYNEQFF.

This clonotype was seen repeatedly, ten times or more. V and J are TRBV4-1 and TRBJ1-1; D possibly corresponds to TRBD1 (5 bases). This CDR3 is built from 15 residues. V lost 0 bases and J 7 bases, leaving 15 bases between the germline ends. Per germline, CDR1 MGHRA and CDR2 YSYEKL. CDR3 DNA: TGCGCCAGCAGCCAAGACTCCGGGACTCAGGTTGAAGCTTTCTTT. It translates to CASSQDSGTQVEAFF.

This clonotype was recorded at least ten times. The V and J genes are TRBV5-6 and TRBJ2-2; D not certain. The V gene's germline CDR1 is SGHDT and CDR2 YYEEEE. The CDR3 runs to 14 residues. V lost 4 bases, J lost 6 bases, and 13 bases lay in between. The CDR3 reads CASSPPRGAGELFF. The CDR3 DNA reads TGTGCCAGCAGCCCTCCAAGAGGCGCCGGGGAGCTGTTTTTT.

This clonotype has a count of ten or more. A read error may produce the germline difference seen at one junction end. The chain couples TRBV11-2 to TRBJ2-1; D is undetermined. Germline values: CDR1 SGHAT, CDR2 FQNNGV. The CDR3 consists of 15 residues. The CDR3 here is CASSLDKGSCNEQFF. The CDR3 nucleotides are TGTGCCAGCAGCTTAGATAAGGGTTCCTGCAATGAGCAGTTCTTC.

This clonotype showed up many times. The rearrangement links TRBV6-1 to TRBJ1-4; 7 bases map to TRBD1. Germline-derived CDR1 and CDR2 are MNHNS and SASEGT. CDR3 size: 16 residues. Trimming took 0 bases from V and 6 from J; bases not matched to a gene: 7. CDR3: CASSEAVGDRDEKLFF. The CDR3 DNA follows: TGTGCCAGCAGTGAAGCGGTGGGAGACAGGGATGAAAAACTGTTTTTT.